These T cell receptor beta chains were read from a single sample in a study of cytomegalovirus exposure and HLA in healthy donors. TCRdb's copy holds only in-frame clones and misses some; the assay was immunoSEQ multiplex PCR. The profile covers approximately 150,000 clones, with 84% appearing a single time and about 9.4% taken by the ten largest. The sequencing sample was made of PBMCs. The receptors here all came from a man aged 25-45 years in good health and CMV-seropositive. Both conserved end residues are part of each CDR3. Each record gives: clone size, V gene, D gene, J gene, CDR3 DNA, CDR3 protein. A D gene is named only where the DNA matches it firmly. Clone size is given for some rows only: seen once, a few or many times, or a class if the clone is expanded.

-	TRBV7-2	-	TRBJ2-7	TGTGCCAGCAGCTCACTGGGGAGTACCTACGAGCAGTACTTC	CASSSLGSTYEQYF
-	TRBV7-6	-	TRBJ2-7	TGTGCCAGCAGCTTAGGACACGAAACCTACGAGCAGTACTTC	CASSLGHETYEQYF
-	TRBV28	-	TRBJ1-2	TGTGCCAGCAGGACGATTCAGGGCAACTATGGCTACACCTTC	CASRTIQGNYGYTF
-	TRBV27	-	TRBJ2-1	TGTGCCACCCAACAGGGTGCCTACAATGAGCAGTTCTTC	CATQQGAYNEQFF
-	TRBV19	-	TRBJ1-1	TGTGCCAGTACCCCGAGGGGAGGGAGGAACACTGAAGCTTTCTTT	CASTPRGGRNTEAFF
-	TRBV28	-	TRBJ1-1	TGTGCCAGCACCCCCGGGACGGGAGGGACTGAAGCTTTCTTT	CASTPGTGGTEAFF
-	TRBV7-3	TRBD1	TRBJ2-1	TGTGCCAGCAGCTTATACCCGGGACAGACTTGGAATGAGCAGTTCTTC	CASSLYPGQTWNEQFF
-	TRBV6-6	-	TRBJ2-5	TGTGCCAGCAACAAAGACAGGCAAAAAGAGACCCAGTACTTC	CASNKDRQKETQYF
-	TRBV5-6	-	TRBJ2-7	TGTGCCAGCACCTGGGCATCAGGCGGGATTACCTACGAGCAGTACTTC	CASTWASGGITYEQYF
-	TRBV11-2	-	TRBJ2-1	TGTGCCAGCAGCTTGGGGAGTAACAATGAGCAGTTCTTC	CASSLGSNNEQFF
-	TRBV5-1	TRBD1	TRBJ2-2	TGCGCCTTCTCCCGGACAGGGCGGGTTCCCGGGGAGCTGTTTTTT	CAFSRTGRVPGELFF
-	TRBV9	TRBD1	TRBJ1-4	TGTGCCAGCAGCTCCCCGACAGGGGAGGATAATGAAAAACTGTTTTTT	CASSSPTGEDNEKLFF
-	TRBV14	-	TRBJ2-7	TGTGCCAGCAGCCAAAACCGGGACACCCAAGAGTACTTC	CASSQNRDTQEYF
-	TRBV6-6	TRBD1	TRBJ2-4	TGTGCCAGCAGTTACTCTGGGACAGGACTAAACATTCAGTACTTC	CASSYSGTGLNIQYF
few	TRBV7-3	TRBD1	TRBJ2-7	TGTGCCAGCAGCTTAGGGCAGGGGGCGAAGGAGCAGTACTTC	CASSLGQGAKEQYF
-	TRBV25-1	-	TRBJ1-1	TGTGCCAGCAGTCCAACAGGGCTTGGGACTGAAGCTTTCTTT	CASSPTGLGTEAFF
once	TRBV27	TRBD1	TRBJ1-5	TGTGCCAGCAGACTGACAGGGGGCGGGGGTCAGCCCCAGCATTTT	CASRLTGGGGQPQHF
once	TRBV27	TRBD2	TRBJ2-1	TGTGCCAGCAGCGTAGGCGGGAGGTATGAGCAGTTCTTC	CASSVGGRYEQFF
-	TRBV30	-	TRBJ1-1	TGTGCCTGGAGCACGAACCGGGACACTGAAGCTTTCTTT	CAWSTNRDTEAFF
-	TRBV28	-	TRBJ1-4	TGTGCCAGCAACCCGGGGCAGGGGCAAAAACTGTTTTTT	CASNPGQGQKLFF
-	TRBV5-6	TRBD1	TRBJ2-5	TGTGCCAGCAGCTTAGGGACAGTACAAGAGACCCAGTACTTC	CASSLGTVQETQYF
-	TRBV11-2	TRBD1	TRBJ2-5	TGTGCCAGCAGCTTAGTCCCGGGACAGATAGAGACCCAGTACTTC	CASSLVPGQIETQYF
-	TRBV25-1	TRBD1	TRBJ2-2	TGTGCCAGCAGTGAATTCGGGGACAGGGGACGATTCGGGGAGCTGTTTTTT	CASSEFGDRGRFGELFF
-	TRBV7-9	-	TRBJ1-1	TGTGCCAGCAGCCTAGGACCTCCGACTTCTGAACGCCCAGAATCTTTCTTT	CASSLGPPTSERPESFF
-	TRBV2	TRBD2	TRBJ2-1	TGTGCCAGCAGTTTCGGTCCTAGCGGGAATCAAGCCGATGAGCAGTTCTTC	CASSFGPSGNQADEQFF
-	TRBV4-1	TRBD1	TRBJ1-2	TGCGCCAGCAGCCCGGGACAGGGAGGGCATTGGGGCTACACCTTC	CASSPGQGGHWGYTF
-	TRBV27	TRBD1	TRBJ2-6	TGTGCCAGCAGTTCCTACCGGGACAGGTTCACCGGGGCCAACGTCCTGACTTTC	CASSSYRDRFTGANVLTF
-	TRBV29-1	-	TRBJ2-2	TGCAGCGTTGGGTACCCAGGGGCGAACACCGGGGAGCTGTTTTTT	CSVGYPGANTGELFF
-	TRBV7-2	TRBD2	TRBJ2-5	TGTGCCAGCAGCTCTTCTAGCGGGGGGGCCGAAAAGACCCAGTACTTC	CASSSSSGGAEKTQYF
-	TRBV5-1	TRBD2	TRBJ2-7	TGCGCCAGCAGCTTGGGGTCTAGCGGACGTGATGAGCAGTACTTC	CASSLGSSGRDEQYF
-	TRBV4-3	TRBD2	TRBJ2-7	TGCGCCAGCAGCCAAGAGCAGCGGGGGGCCGGCGAGCAGTACTTC	CASSQEQRGAGEQYF
-	TRBV5-1	TRBD1	TRBJ1-2	TGCGCCAGCAGCTTGGACAGGGGTCCAATCTATGGCTACACCTTC	CASSLDRGPIYGYTF
-	TRBV27	TRBD2	TRBJ2-6	TGTGCCAGCGGTCTAGCGGGAGAGCTCGGGGCCAACGTCCTGACTTTC	CASGLAGELGANVLTF
-	TRBV30	TRBD1	TRBJ1-6	TGTGCCTGGAGAGGGGACAGGTATCGCTCCTATAATTCACCCCTCCACTTT	CAWRGDRYRSYNSPLHF
once	TRBV27	TRBD2	TRBJ2-3	TGTGCCAGCAGCCGCTTTAGCGGGGCTAGCACAGATACGCAGTATTTT	CASSRFSGASTDTQYF
-	TRBV27	TRBD1	TRBJ1-5	TGTGCCAGCAGTACCCGGGACAGGGGTAGCAATCAGCCCCAGCATTTT	CASSTRDRGSNQPQHF
-	TRBV27	-	TRBJ1-1	TGTGCCAGCAGTTTACGGCGGGGGTTTGGGGAGAACACTGAAGCTTTCTTT	CASSLRRGFGENTEAFF
-	TRBV28	-	TRBJ2-2	TGTGCCAGCAGGACCGGACTGATCACCGGGGAGCTGTTTTTT	CASRTGLITGELFF
-	TRBV5-8	TRBD1	TRBJ1-2	TGTGCCAGCACCCGGACAGGGGGACGAGAATTCACCTTC	CASTRTGGREFTF
once	TRBV7-9	TRBD2	TRBJ2-1	TGTGCCACCCAGGGACTAGCGCGGAATGAGCAGTTCTTC	CATQGLARNEQFF
-	TRBV5-4	TRBD2	TRBJ2-3	TGTGCCAGCAGCTTGGGTAGCGGGGGGGCCTCGGATACGCAGTATTTT	CASSLGSGGASDTQYF
few	TRBV7-2	-	TRBJ1-2	TGTGCCAGCAGCTTCCAAACTAACTATGGCTACACCTTC	CASSFQTNYGYTF
few	TRBV7-8	TRBD2	TRBJ2-7	TGTGCCAGCAGCTTAGGACTAGCGGGCGTCTACGAGCAGTACTTC	CASSLGLAGVYEQYF
once	TRBV10-3	TRBD1	TRBJ2-5	TGTGCCATCAGTGAGAGGTTAGGACAGGGCCCAAACCAAGAGACCCAGTACTTC	CAISERLGQGPNQETQYF
-	TRBV4-1	TRBD1	TRBJ1-1	TGCGCCAGCAGCAACTTAGGGGGCTTGAACACTGAAGCTTTCTTT	CASSNLGGLNTEAFF
-	TRBV6-1	-	TRBJ2-7	TGTGCCAGCAGCCTAGAGGACAACTACGAGCAGTACTTC	CASSLEDNYEQYF
-	TRBV18	-	TRBJ2-5	TGTGCCAGCTCACCACTGGACACCCCGGGTACCCAGTACTTC	CASSPLDTPGTQYF
-	TRBV2	-	TRBJ1-6	TGTGCCAGCAGTGCCCAATATAATTCACCCCTCCACTTT	CASSAQYNSPLHF
-	TRBV5-4	-	TRBJ2-7	TGTGCCAGCAGCCCGAGGGCGGCAACCTACGAGCAGTACTTC	CASSPRAATYEQYF
-	TRBV6-1	-	TRBJ2-2	TGTGCCAGCAGTGAAGCGGGCCCCACCGGGGAGCTGTTTTTT	CASSEAGPTGELFF
few	TRBV6-5	TRBD1	TRBJ1-1	TGTGCCAGCAGTGACACAGGGGCCACTGAAGCTTTCTTT	CASSDTGATEAFF
-	TRBV19	-	TRBJ2-3	TGTGCCAGTAGCCGCGGACAGTCCACAGATACGCAGTATTTT	CASSRGQSTDTQYF
-	TRBV7-9	-	TRBJ1-4	TGTGCCAGCAGCCCAGGTGATGGGAATGAAAAACTGTTTTTT	CASSPGDGNEKLFF
-	TRBV6-5	TRBD1	TRBJ1-1	TGTGCCAGCAGTTTGACAGGGGGCGACACTGAAGCTTTCTTT	CASSLTGGDTEAFF
-	TRBV30	-	TRBJ1-6	TGTGCCTGGAGTGGGGACTTTAATTCACCCCTCCACTTT	CAWSGDFNSPLHF